The clone carrying this T cell receptor beta chain was counted at least ten times. Its antigen is not identified. The sample is drawn from a study of T cells in Graves' hyperthyroidism and ophthalmopathy. The V and J ends lost 1 base and 7 bases, in that order; junction bases with no gene match: 7. Germline values: CDR1 SGHRS, CDR2 YFSETQ. CDR3 size: 15 residues. The study, taken as a whole, reports: The blood repertoire included most of the expanded thyroid clonotypes above 0.001.

Amplification targeted TCR beta CDR3 regions from RNA transcripts. First-round RT-PCR targeting the TCR CDR3 was performed with the HTBI primer set. TCRdb called the multiplex PCR reads again in MiXCR, with one record for every CDR3 protein. This sample has some 560,000 distinct CDR3 sequences, with less than 15% found just once. The gene calls are TRBV5-1 and TRBJ2-1; 8 bases agree with TRBD1. The clonotype was recovered from a woman aged 40 to 49 with Graves' hyperthyroidism. Material for sequencing was blood. CDR3 loop: CASSLRSGGRNEQFF. The CDR3 DNA reads as TGCGCCAGCAGCTTGCGGTCAGGGGGCAGGAATGAGCAGTTCTTC.